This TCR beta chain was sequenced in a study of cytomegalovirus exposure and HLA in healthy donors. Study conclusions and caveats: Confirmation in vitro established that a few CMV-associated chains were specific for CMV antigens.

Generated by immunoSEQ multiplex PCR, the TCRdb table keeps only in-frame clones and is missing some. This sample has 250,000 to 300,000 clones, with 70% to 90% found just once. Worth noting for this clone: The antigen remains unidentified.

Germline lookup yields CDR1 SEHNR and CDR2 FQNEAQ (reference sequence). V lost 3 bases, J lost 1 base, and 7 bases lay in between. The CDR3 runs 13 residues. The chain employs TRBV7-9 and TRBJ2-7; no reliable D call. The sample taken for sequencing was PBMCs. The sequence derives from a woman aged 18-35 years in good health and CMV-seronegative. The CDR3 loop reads CASSLSKSYEQYF. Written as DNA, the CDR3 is TGTGCCAGCAGCTTGTCAAAATCCTACGAGCAGTACTTC.